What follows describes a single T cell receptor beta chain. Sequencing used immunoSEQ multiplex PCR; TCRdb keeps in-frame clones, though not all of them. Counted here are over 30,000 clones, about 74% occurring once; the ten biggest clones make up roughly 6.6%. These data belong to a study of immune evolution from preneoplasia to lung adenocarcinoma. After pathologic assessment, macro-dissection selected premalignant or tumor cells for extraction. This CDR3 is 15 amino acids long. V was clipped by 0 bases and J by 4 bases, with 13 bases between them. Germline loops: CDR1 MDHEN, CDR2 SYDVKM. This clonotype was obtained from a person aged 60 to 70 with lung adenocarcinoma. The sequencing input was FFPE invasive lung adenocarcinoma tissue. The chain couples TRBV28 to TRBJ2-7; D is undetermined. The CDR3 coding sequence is TGTGCCAGCAGTTTATGGGACGAAGCCTCTTACGAGCAGTACTTC. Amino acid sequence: CASSLWDEASYEQYF.